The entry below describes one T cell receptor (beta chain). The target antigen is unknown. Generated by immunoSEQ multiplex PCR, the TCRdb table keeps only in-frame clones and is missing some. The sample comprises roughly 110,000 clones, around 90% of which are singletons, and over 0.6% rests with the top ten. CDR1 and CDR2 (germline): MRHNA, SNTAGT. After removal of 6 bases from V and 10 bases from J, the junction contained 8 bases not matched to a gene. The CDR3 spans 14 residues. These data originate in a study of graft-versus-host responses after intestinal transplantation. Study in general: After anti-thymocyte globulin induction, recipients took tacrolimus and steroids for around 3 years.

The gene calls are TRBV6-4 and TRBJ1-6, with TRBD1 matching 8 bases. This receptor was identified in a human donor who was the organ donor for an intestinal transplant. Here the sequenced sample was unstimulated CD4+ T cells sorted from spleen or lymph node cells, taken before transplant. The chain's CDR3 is CASSLDRGGSPLHF. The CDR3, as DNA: TGTGCCAGCAGCCTCGACAGGGGTGGATCACCCCTCCACTTT.